Described below is a single T cell receptor beta chain sequence and its context. Its antigen is not known. This entry is derived from a study of Ad26.COV2.S vaccination and SARS-CoV-2 variants. Whole-study context: COV1001, an Ad26.COV2.S trial, supplied this vaccine-arm donor.

Study observations and caveats: Reportedly, after vaccination the spike-specific CD8+ and CD4+ T cell responses displayed substantial breadth. It was found that vaccine and placebo recipients had similar non-spike TCR breadth.

The protocol was immunoSEQ multiplex PCR, while the TCRdb copy is restricted to in-frame clones and leaves out a portion. The data contain 300,000 to 500,000 clones, 70% to 90% of them singletons. CDR1 and CDR2 (germline): SGHNT, YENEEA. This CDR3 has 14 residues. The V and J ends lost 5 bases and 8 bases, in that order; junction bases with no gene match: 4. The treatment: some 20 received Ad26.COV2.S at low or high dose, single or two shots; about five received placebo; per-sample allocation not given. Specimen acquisition occurred on day 63 following the initial vaccine or placebo injection. The shot given was an Ad26 vector that makes Wuhan-strain SARS-CoV-2 spike.

This rearrangement joins TRBV11-3 to TRBJ2-1; 12 positions agree with TRBD2. Here the sequenced sample was peripheral blood, taken in a trial of Ad26.COV2.S vaccine versus placebo. This clonotype originated in a person between 18 and 65 years old who received the Ad26.COV2.S COVID-19 vaccine or a placebo. CDR3 sequence reads: CASSGLAGMDEQFF. The DNA of the CDR3 is TGTGCCAGCAGCGGACTAGCGGGGATGGATGAGCAGTTCTTC. Filled out from reference TRBV11-3 and TRBJ2-1, the complete variable domain reads EAGVVQSPRYKIIEKKQPVAFWCNPISGHNTLYWYLQNLGQGPELLIRYENEEAVDDSQLPKDRFSAERLKGVDSTLKIQPAELGDSAVYLCASSGLAGMDEQFFGPGTRLTVL.